Each of the 18 T cell receptor beta chains below was sequenced from the same sample in a study of response to subunit inactivated influenza vaccine. TCRdb independently ran MiXCR on the RT-PCR reads; one entry per CDR3 protein. The data show hundreds of thousands of distinct CDR3 sequences, with roughly 23% seen just once and around 1.8% held by the top ten. The sequenced sample was CD4+ T cells sorted from PBMCs, obtained more than 4 days after vaccination. These receptors were taken from a man aged 50 to 59 who received an inactivated influenza vaccine.

This clonotype was counted ten times or more. The chain combines TRBV18 with TRBJ2-3, with no clear D. The ends were cut back, 0 bases at V and 0 bases at J, with 1 base in the middle. This CDR3 contains 13 residues. Germline V gives CDR1 KGHSH, CDR2 LQKENI. CDR3 protein: CASSPPSTDTQYF. CDR3 DNA sequence: TGTGCCAGCTCACCACCAAGCACAGATACGCAGTATTTT.

This clonotype occurred once. This chain links TRBV5-1 with TRBJ2-7; D remains ambiguous. CDR1 and CDR2 from the germline V gene are SGHRS and YFSETQ. Trimming pared 4 bases from V and 4 bases from J, leaving 18 bases between. The CDR3 has 15 residues. The DNA of the CDR3 is TGCGCCAGCAGCCACTCGGACCCTACGCAATACGAGCAGTACTTC. Its protein is CASSHSDPTQYEQYF. Variable domain in full (rest from reference TRBV5-1 and TRBJ2-7): KAGVTQTPRYLIKTRGQQVTLSCSPISGHRSVSWYQQTPGQGLQFLFEYFSETQRNKGNFPGRFSGRQFSNSRSEMNVSTLELGDSALYLCASSHSDPTQYEQYFGPGTRLTVT.

The CDR3 sequence is CSARVGRRDTEAFF. Written as DNA, the CDR3 is TGCAGTGCTAGAGTGGGCAGGCGGGATACTGAAGCTTTCTTT. The rearrangement uses TRBV20-1 and TRBJ1-1; D call uncertain. Germline V gene lookup returns CDR1 DFQATT and CDR2 SNEGSKA (reference sequence). This CDR3 region has 14 residues. V lost 1 base, J lost 5 bases, and 14 bases lay in between.

This clonotype was observed a handful of times. V is TRBV7-8 and J is TRBJ2-7; TRBD1 or TRBD2 may be the D gene (5 bases each). This CDR3 has 13 residues. Germline V gene lookup returns CDR1 SGHVS and CDR2 FQNEAQ. Trimming stripped 3 bases from V and 3 bases from J, with 9 bases between. The CDR3: CASSFVGGYEQYF. The DNA of the CDR3 is TGTGCCAGCAGCTTTGTTGGGGGCTACGAGCAGTACTTC.

This clonotype has a handful of counts. The gene calls are TRBV30 and TRBJ2-5, with D perhaps TRBD1 (8 bases). Germline CDR1 and CDR2: GTSNPN and SVGIG (reference sequence). Trimming shortened V by 6 bases and J by 5 bases, and 13 bases separated the two germline ends. The CDR3 has 12 residues. CDR3 loop: CACGQGGETQYF. The DNA for the CDR3 is TGTGCCTGCGGACAGGGAGGGGAGACCCAGTACTTC.

The chain recombines TRBV7-8 with TRBJ1-4, with 8 nucleotides matching TRBD1. This CDR3 spans 17 amino acids. The trim removed 1 base at V and 0 bases at J, leaving 4 bases unmatched. Germline CDR1 SGHVS, CDR2 FQNEAQ. CDR3 residues: CASSLGQGATTNEKLFF. The CDR3 coding sequence is TGTGCCAGCAGCTTAGGTCAGGGGGCTACAACTAATGAAAAACTGTTTTTT.

The chain recombines TRBV5-6 with TRBJ1-2; no clear D gene. The CDR3 consists of 17 residues. Trimming stripped 4 bases from V and 3 bases from J, with 22 bases between. Per germline, CDR1 SGHDT and CDR2 YYEEEE. For the CDR3, the DNA is TGTGCCAGCAGCAAGACGGGGAGTGGAAGTAGTTACTATGGCTACACCTTC. This sequence encodes CASSKTGSGSSYYGYTF.

Only a few counts were recorded for this clonotype. The rearrangement joins TRBV5-1 to TRBJ2-2; a possible D gene is TRBD2 (6 bases). Trimming took off 3 bases at V and 5 bases at J, with 17 bases between the two ends. Looked up from germline, CDR1 is SGHRS and CDR2 is YFSETQ. There are 16 residues in the CDR3. The CDR3 loop reads CASSSSGRRSTGELFF. DNA for the CDR3: TGCGCCAGCAGCTCCTCAGGGAGGCGGTCGACCGGGGAGCTGTTTTTT.

This clonotype was found once. V is TRBV12-3 or TRBV12-4 and J is TRBJ2-6; no firm D call. Trimming left V 6 bases short and J 0 bases short, with 12 bases between. CDR3 length: 16 residues. CDR3 sequence (DNA): TGTGCCAGCAGGGGCGGCGGAACCTCTGGGGCCAACGTCCTGACTTTC. Translated: CASRGGGTSGANVLTF.

The chain links TRBV18 to TRBJ2-1; 8 bases line up with TRBD2. The V gene's germline CDR1 is KGHSH and CDR2 LQKENI. The CDR3 sequence is 15 residues long. The ends lost 2 bases at V and 6 bases at J; junction bases unmatched: 6. The CDR3 coding sequence is TGTGCCAGCTCACCAGAAGCGGGAGTGATCAATGAGCAGTTCTTC. Residues: CASSPEAGVINEQFF.

The CDR3 nucleotides are TGTGCCAGCAGCTTAGGGGACAGGGCAGCCTACGAGCAGTACTTC. This sequence encodes CASSLGDRAAYEQYF. The gene calls are TRBV7-2 and TRBJ2-7, with TRBD1 identical over 9 bases. The ends lost 1 base at V and 2 bases at J; junction bases unmatched: 3. The CDR3 runs 15 residues. Germline CDR1 and CDR2: SGHTA and FQGNSA.

This clonotype was detected only a few times. The chain uses TRBV28 and TRBJ1-2; D call uncertain. CDR1 is MDHEN, CDR2 SYDVKM, per germline. CDR3 length: 13 amino acids. Trimming took off 6 bases at V and 9 bases at J, with 17 bases between the two ends. The CDR3 is CASRQPAKRSYTF. The CDR3 DNA reads as TGTGCCAGCAGGCAACCGGCGAAGAGGAGCTACACCTTC.

This clonotype was recorded many times. This chain links TRBV5-1 with TRBJ2-3; D is undetermined. Trimming removed 0 bases from V and 2 bases from J, with 10 bases in between. The CDR3 is 15 residues long. Germline V gene data show CDR1 as SGHRS and CDR2 as YFSETQ. CDR3 bases: TGCGCCAGCAGCTTGGCCGGCGACTTCACAGATACGCAGTATTTT. Its protein product is CASSLAGDFTDTQYF. Drawing the rest from reference TRBV5-1 and TRBJ2-3, the complete variable domain is KAGVTQTPRYLIKTRGQQVTLSCSPISGHRSVSWYQQTPGQGLQFLFEYFSETQRNKGNFPGRFSGRQFSNSRSEMNVSTLELGDSALYLCASSLAGDFTDTQYFGPGTRLTVL.

The V and J genes are TRBV20-1 and TRBJ2-7; TRBD1 matches at 9 bases. Looked up from germline, CDR1 is DFQATT and CDR2 is SNEGSKA (reference sequence). This CDR3 region has 14 residues. The V segment lost 5 bases and the J segment 2 bases; nucleotides outside the gene matches: 7. Here the CDR3 DNA reads TGCAGTGCTTGGACAGGGGCATTAACCTACGAGCAGTACTTC. Protein sequence: CSAWTGALTYEQYF.

This clonotype came up once. V is TRBV25-1 and J is TRBJ2-7, with unresolved D. Trimming took 3 bases from V and 7 from J, leaving 7 bases between them. The germline V gene encodes CDR1 MGHDK and CDR2 SYGVNS. The CDR3 has 11 residues. The CDR3 DNA reads as TGTGCCAGCAGTGACCGGATGGAGCAGTACTTC. Amino acids: CASSDRMEQYF.

J is TRBJ1-2 and V is TRBV14; 9 nucleotides line up with TRBD1. J lost 4 bases, V lost 4 bases, and 7 bases had no gene match. From germline, CDR1 is SGHDN and CDR2 FVKESK. The CDR3 sequence is 15 residues long. CDR3 DNA sequence: TGTGCCAGCAGCCGGGGACAGGGCGTAACCTATGGCTACACCTTC. This encodes CASSRGQGVTYGYTF.

The V call is TRBV10-3, the J call TRBJ2-3; TRBD2 matches 13 bases. The CDR3 spans 18 residues. Germline V gene data show CDR1 as ENHRY and CDR2 as SYGVKD. V was clipped by 6 bases and J by 8 bases; unmatched bases: 17. The CDR3 here is CAIRPGLAGDHPFGTQYF. CDR3 DNA sequence: TGTGCCATCAGGCCCGGACTAGCGGGGGACCACCCCTTCGGTACGCAGTATTTT.

This clonotype was seen more than once but under ten times. The J gene is TRBJ2-1, the V gene TRBV9, with D perhaps TRBD1 or TRBD2 (5 bases each). The CDR3 is made up of 15 amino acids. Germline CDR1 reads SGDLS; CDR2 reads YYNGEE. V was pared by 4 bases and J by 0 bases, with 11 bases between. CDR3 sequence (DNA): TGTGCCAGCAGCTCGGGACCGAGCTCCTACAATGAGCAGTTCTTC. Amino acid sequence: CASSSGPSSYNEQFF.